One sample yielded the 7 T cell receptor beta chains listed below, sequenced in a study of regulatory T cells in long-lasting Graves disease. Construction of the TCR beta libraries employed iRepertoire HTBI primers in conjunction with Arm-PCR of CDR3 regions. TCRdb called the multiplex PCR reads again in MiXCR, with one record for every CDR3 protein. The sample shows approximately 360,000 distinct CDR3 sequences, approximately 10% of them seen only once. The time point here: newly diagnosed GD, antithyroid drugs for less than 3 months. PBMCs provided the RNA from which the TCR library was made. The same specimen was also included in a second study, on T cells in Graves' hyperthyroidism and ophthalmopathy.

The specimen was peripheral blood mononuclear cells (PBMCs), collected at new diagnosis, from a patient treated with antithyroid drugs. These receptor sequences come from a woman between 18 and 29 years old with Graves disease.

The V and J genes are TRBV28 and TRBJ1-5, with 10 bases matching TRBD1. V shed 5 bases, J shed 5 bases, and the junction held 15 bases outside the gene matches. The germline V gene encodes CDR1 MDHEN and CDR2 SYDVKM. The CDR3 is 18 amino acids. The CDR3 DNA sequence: TGTGCCAGCAGTAGACAGGGGGCGCGGGGAGGATCGGATCAGCCCCAGCATTTT. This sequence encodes CASSRQGARGGSDQPQHF.

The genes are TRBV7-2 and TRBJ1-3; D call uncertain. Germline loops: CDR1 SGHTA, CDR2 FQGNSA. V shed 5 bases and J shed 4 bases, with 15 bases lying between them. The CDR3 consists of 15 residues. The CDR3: CASSPQIERGNTIYF. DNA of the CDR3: TGTGCCAGCAGCCCTCAAATCGAGAGAGGAAACACCATATATTTT.

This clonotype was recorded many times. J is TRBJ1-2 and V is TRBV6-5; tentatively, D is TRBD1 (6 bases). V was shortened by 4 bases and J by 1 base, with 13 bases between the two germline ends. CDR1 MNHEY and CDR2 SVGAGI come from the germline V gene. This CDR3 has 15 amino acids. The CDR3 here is CASSWGKDSNYGYTF. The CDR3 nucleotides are TGTGCCAGCAGTTGGGGGAAGGACAGTAACTATGGCTACACCTTC.

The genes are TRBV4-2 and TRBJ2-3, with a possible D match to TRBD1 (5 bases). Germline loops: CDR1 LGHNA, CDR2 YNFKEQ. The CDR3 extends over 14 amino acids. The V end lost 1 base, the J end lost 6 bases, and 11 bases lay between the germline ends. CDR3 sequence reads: CASSQGQSGDTQYF. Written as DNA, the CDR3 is TGTGCCAGCAGCCAAGGACAGTCCGGGGATACGCAGTATTTT.

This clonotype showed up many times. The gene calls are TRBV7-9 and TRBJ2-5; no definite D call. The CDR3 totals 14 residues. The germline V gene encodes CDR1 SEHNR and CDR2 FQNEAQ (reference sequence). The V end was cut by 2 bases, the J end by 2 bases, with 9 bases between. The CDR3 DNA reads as TGTGCCAGCAGCTTAATGGCTCCACAAGAGACCCAGTACTTC. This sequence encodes CASSLMAPQETQYF.

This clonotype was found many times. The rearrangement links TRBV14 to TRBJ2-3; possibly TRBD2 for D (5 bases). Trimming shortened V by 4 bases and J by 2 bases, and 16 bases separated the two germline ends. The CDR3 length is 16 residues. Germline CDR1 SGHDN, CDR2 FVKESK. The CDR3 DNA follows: TGTGCCAGCAGCCGTATACAGTTAGCGACCACAGATACGCAGTATTTT. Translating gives CASSRIQLATTDTQYF.

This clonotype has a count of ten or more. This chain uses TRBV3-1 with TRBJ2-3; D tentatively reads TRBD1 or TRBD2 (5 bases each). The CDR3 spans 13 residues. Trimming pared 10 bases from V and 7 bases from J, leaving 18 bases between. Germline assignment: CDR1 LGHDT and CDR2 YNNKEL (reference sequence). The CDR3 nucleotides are TGTGCCACCTCAGAGGGACGTTTAAATACGCAGTATTTT. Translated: CATSEGRLNTQYF.